The clone carrying this T cell receptor (beta chain) has just a few counts. This specimen comes from a study of T cells after yellow fever vaccination. Across the whole study: Preparation of the low-cell-number fractions used SMART-Seq v4 Ultra Low Input.

5'RACE template switching produced TCR cDNA carrying a universal primer site and UMIs. TCRdb recomputed calls from the 5' RACE reads with MiXCR, one row per CDR3 protein. The table records 300,000 to 400,000 distinct CDR3 sequences, roughly 4% of them present only once. The source was PBMCs, collected 5 days after the yellow fever booster vaccination. This TCR was recovered from a man aged 18 to 29 who received the YFV17D yellow fever vaccine.

CDR3: CASSPGAGGTGNTIYF. CDR3 sequence (DNA): TGTGCCAGCAGCCCCGGTGCAGGGGGAACTGGAAACACCATATATTTT. V and J are TRBV6-1 and TRBJ1-3; TRBD1 aligns across 7 bases. V lost 6 bases to trimming and J lost 2 bases; unmatched junction nucleotides: 10. Germline CDR1 reads MNHNS; CDR2 reads SASEGT. This CDR3 has 16 residues.